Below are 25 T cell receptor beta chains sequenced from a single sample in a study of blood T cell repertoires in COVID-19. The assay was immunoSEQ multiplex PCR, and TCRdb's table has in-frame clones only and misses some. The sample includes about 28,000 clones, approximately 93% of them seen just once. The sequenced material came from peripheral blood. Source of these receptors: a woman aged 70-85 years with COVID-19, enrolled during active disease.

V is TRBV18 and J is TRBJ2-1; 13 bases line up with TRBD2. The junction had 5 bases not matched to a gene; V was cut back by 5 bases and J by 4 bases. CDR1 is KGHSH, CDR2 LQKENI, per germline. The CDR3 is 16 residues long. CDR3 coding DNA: TGTGCCAGCTCATCGCCGGGACTAGCGGGATACAATGAGCAGTTCTTC. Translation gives CASSSPGLAGYNEQFF.

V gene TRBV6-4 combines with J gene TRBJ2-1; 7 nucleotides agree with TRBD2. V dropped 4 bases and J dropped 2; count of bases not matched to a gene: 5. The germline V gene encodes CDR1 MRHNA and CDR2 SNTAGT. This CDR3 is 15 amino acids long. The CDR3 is CASSAWGGPYNEQFF. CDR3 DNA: TGTGCCAGCAGTGCCTGGGGAGGGCCCTACAATGAGCAGTTCTTC.

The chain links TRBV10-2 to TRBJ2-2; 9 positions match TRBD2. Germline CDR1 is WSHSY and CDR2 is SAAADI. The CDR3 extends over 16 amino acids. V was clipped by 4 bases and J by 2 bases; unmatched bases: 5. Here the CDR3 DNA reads TGCGCCAGCAGTGCGTTGCGGGGGGGCAACACCGGGGAGCTGTTTTTT. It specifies CASSALRGGNTGELFF.

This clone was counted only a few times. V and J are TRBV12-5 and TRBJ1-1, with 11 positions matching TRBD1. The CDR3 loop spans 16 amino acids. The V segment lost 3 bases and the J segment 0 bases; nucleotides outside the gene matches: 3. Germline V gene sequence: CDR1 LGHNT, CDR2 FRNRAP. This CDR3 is CASGFGTGGLNTEAFF. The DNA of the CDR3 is TGTGCTAGTGGTTTTGGGACAGGGGGATTGAACACTGAAGCTTTCTTT.

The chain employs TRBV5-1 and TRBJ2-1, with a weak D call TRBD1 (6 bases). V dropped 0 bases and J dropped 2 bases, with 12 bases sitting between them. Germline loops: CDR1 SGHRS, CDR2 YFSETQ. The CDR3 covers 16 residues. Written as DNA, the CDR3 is TGCGCCAGCAGCTTGGCCTTCGGACAGACCTACAATGAGCAGTTCTTC. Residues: CASSLAFGQTYNEQFF. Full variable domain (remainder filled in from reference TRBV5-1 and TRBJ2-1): KAGVTQTPRYLIKTRGQQVTLSCSPISGHRSVSWYQQTPGQGLQFLFEYFSETQRNKGNFPGRFSGRQFSNSRSEMNVSTLELGDSALYLCASSLAFGQTYNEQFFGPGTRLTVL.

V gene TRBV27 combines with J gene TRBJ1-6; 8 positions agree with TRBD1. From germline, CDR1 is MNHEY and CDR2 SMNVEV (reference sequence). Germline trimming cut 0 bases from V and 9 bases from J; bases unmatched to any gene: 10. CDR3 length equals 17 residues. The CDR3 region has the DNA TGTGCCAGCAGTTTATCGAATCAGGGGGCTATTGGTTCACCCCTCCACTTT. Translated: CASSLSNQGAIGSPLHF.

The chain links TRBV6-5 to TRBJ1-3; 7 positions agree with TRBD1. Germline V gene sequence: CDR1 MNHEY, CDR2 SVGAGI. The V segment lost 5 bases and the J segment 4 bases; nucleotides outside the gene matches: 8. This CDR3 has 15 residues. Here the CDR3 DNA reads TGTGCCAGCAGTCTAGGGCAGACAGGGGGAAACACCATATATTTT. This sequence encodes CASSLGQTGGNTIYF.

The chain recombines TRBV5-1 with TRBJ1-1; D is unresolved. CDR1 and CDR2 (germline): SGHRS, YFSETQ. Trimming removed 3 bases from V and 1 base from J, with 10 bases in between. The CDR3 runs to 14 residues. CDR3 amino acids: CASSSGGRNTEAFF. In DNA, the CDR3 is TGCGCCAGCAGCTCGGGAGGTCGGAACACTGAAGCTTTCTTT.

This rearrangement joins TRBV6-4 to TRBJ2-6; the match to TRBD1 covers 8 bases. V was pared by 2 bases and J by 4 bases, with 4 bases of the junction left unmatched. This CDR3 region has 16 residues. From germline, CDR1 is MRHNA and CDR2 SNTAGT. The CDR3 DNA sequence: TGTGCCAGCAGTGACGCAGGGGGCGCCGGGGCCAACGTCCTGACTTTC. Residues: CASSDAGGAGANVLTF.

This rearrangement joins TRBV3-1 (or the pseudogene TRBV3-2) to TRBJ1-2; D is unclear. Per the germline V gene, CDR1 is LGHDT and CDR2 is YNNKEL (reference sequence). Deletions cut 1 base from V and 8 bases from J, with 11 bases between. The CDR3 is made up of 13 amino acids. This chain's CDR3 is CASSQAGNEGYTF. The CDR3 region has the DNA TGTGCCAGCAGCCAAGCCGGGAATGAGGGCTACACCTTC.

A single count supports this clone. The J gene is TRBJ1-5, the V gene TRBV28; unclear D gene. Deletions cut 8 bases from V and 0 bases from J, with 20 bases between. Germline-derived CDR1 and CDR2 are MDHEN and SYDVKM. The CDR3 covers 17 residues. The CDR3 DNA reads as TGTGCCAGCCGGGATTTTTACGAGAGTAATAGCAATCAGCCCCAGCATTTT. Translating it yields CASRDFYESNSNQPQHF.

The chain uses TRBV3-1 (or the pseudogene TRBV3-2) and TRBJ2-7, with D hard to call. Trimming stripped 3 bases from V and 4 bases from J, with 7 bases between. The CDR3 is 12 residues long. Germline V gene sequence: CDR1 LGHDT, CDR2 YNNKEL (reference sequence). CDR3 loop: CASSHTPYEQYF. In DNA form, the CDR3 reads TGTGCCAGCAGCCACACTCCGTACGAGCAGTACTTC.

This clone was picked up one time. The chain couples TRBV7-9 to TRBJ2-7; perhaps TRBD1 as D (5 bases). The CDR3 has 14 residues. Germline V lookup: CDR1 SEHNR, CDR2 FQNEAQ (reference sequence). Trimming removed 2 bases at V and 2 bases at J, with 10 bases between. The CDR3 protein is CASSLFAGPYEQYF. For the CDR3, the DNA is TGTGCCAGCAGCTTATTCGCAGGGCCCTACGAGCAGTACTTC.

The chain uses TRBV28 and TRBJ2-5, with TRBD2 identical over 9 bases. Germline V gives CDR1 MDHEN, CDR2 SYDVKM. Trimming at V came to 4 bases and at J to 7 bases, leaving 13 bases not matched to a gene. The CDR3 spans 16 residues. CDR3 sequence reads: CASSYLAGDNLGTQYF. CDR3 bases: TGTGCCAGCAGTTATTTAGCGGGAGACAACCTGGGGACCCAGTACTTC.

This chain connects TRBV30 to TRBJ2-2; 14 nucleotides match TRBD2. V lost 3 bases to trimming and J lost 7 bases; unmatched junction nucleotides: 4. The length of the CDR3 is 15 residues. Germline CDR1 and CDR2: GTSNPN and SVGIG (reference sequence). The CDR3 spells CAWRGTSGSFGELFF. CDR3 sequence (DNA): TGTGCCTGGAGAGGGACTAGCGGGAGCTTCGGGGAGCTGTTTTTT.

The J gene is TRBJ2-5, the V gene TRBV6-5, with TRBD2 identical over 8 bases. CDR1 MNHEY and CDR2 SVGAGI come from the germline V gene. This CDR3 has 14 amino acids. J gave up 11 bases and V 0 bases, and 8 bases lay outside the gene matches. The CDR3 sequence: CASSYSFSGGAQYF. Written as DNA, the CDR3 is TGTGCCAGCAGTTACTCGTTTTCGGGGGGGGCTCAGTACTTC.

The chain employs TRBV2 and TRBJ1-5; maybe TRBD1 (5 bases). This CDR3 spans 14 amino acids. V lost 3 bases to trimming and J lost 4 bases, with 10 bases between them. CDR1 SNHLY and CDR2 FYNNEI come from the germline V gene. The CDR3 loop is CASSDPGGNQPQHF. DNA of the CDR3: TGTGCCAGCAGTGACCCCGGGGGGAATCAGCCCCAGCATTTT.

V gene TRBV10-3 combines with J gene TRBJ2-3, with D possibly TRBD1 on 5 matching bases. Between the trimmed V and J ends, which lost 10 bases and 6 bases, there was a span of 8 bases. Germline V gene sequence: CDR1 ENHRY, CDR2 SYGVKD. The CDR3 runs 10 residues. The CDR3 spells CATGWDTQYF. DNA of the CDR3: TGTGCCACAGGGTGGGATACGCAGTATTTT.

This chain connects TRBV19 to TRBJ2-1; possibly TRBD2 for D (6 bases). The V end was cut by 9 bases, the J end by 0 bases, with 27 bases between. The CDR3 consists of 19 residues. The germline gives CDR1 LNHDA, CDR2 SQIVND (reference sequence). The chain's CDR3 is CARNETSRTFTSSYNEQFF. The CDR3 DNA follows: TGTGCCAGGAACGAGACTAGTCGGACGTTTACCAGCTCCTACAATGAGCAGTTCTTC.

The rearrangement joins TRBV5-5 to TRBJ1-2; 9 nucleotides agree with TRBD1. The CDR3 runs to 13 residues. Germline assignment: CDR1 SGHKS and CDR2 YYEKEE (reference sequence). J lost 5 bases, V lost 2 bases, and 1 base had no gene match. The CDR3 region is CASSFGTGYGYTF. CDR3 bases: TGTGCCAGCAGCTTCGGGACAGGGTATGGCTACACCTTC. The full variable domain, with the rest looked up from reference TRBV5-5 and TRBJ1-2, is DAGVTQSPTHLIKTRGQQVTLRCSPISGHKSVSWYQQVLGQGPQFIFQYYEKEERGRGNFPDRFSARQFPNYSSELNVNALLLGDSALYLCASSFGTGYGYTFGSGTRLTVV.

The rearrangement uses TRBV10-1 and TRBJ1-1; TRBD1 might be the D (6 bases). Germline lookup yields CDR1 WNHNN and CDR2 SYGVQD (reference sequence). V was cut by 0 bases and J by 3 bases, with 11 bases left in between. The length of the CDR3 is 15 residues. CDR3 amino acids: CASSESQGIYTEAFF. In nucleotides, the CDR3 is TGCGCCAGCAGTGAGTCCCAGGGGATATACACTGAAGCTTTCTTT.

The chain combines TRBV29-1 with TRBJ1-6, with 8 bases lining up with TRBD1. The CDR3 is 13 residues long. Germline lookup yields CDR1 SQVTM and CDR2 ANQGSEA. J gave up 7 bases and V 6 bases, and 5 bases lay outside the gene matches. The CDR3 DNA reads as TGCAGCGTGGGGACAGGCGGCAATTCACCCCTCCACTTT. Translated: CSVGTGGNSPLHF.

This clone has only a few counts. The CDR3 DNA reads as TGTGCCAGCTCACTCACACAGGGCCAGTCCTATGGCTACACCTTC. Its protein is CASSLTQGQSYGYTF. The chain recombines TRBV18 with TRBJ1-2, with D maybe TRBD1 (6 bases). This CDR3 comprises 15 residues. Germline values: CDR1 KGHSH, CDR2 LQKENI. Trimming took 4 bases from V and 4 from J, leaving 16 bases between them. Complete variable domain (other parts from reference TRBV18 and TRBJ1-2): NAGVMQNPRHLVRRRGQEARLRCSPMKGHSHVYWYRQLPEEGLKFMVYLQKENIIDESGMPKERFSAEFPKEGPSILRIQQVVRGDSAAYFCASSLTQGQSYGYTFGSGTRLTVV.

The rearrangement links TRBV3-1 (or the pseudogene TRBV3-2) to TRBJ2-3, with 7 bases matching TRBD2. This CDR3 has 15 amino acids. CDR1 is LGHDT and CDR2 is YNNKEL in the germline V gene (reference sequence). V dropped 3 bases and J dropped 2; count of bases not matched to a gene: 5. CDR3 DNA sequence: TGTGCCAGCAGCCAGGGCGGGAGCACCACAGATACGCAGTATTTT. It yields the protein CASSQGGSTTDTQYF.

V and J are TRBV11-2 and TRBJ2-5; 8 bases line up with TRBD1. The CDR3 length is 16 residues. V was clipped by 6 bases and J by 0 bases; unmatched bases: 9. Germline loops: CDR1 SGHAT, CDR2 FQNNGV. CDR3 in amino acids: CASRDSGGWYQETQYF. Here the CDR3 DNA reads TGTGCCAGCAGAGATTCAGGGGGCTGGTACCAAGAGACCCAGTACTTC.